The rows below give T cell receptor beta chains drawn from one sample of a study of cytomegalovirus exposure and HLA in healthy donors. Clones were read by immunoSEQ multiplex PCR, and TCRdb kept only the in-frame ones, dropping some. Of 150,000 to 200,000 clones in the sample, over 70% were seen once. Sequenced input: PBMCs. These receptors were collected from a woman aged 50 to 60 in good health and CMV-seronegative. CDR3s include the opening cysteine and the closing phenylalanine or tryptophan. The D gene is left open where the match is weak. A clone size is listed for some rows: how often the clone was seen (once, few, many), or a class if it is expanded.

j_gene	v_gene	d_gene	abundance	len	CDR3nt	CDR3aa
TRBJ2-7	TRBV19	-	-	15	TGTGCCAGTAGTCCGAGGACAGACCGCTCCTACGAGCAGTACTTC	CASSPRTDRSYEQYF
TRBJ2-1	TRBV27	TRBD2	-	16	TGTGCCAGCAGTTTTCGACTAGCGGGGGGCTACAATGAGCAGTTCTTC	CASSFRLAGGYNEQFF
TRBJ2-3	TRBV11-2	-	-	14	TGTGCCAGCAGCAAGGACTCCGCGGCCGGTACGCAGTATTTT	CASSKDSAAGTQYF
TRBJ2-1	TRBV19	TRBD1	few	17	TGTGCCAGTAGTAGGTTAACGGACAGGGGGCTCGACAATGAGCAGTTCTTC	CASSRLTDRGLDNEQFF
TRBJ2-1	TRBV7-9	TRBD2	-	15	TGTGCCAGCAGCCGGGACTACACTGGGTACAATGAGCAGTTCTTC	CASSRDYTGYNEQFF
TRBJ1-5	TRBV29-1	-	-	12	TGCAGCGTTTCCGGTGCCAATCAGCCCCAGCATTTT	CSVSGANQPQHF
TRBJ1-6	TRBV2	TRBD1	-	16	TGTGCCAGCTCCCCTTTTGGACAGGGTTCAGATTCACCCCTCCACTTT	CASSPFGQGSDSPLHF
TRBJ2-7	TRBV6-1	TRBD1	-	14	TGTGCCAGCAGTGAACAGGGACAGGTCGACGAGCAGTACTTC	CASSEQGQVDEQYF
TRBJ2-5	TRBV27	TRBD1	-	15	TGTGCCAGCAGCGACCCTGGACAGGGGGCCGAGACCCAGTACTTC	CASSDPGQGAETQYF
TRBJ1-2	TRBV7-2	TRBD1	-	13	TGTGCCAGCAGCAAAGCAGGGGGTAATGGCTACACCTTC	CASSKAGGNGYTF
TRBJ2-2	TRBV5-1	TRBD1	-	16	TGCGCCAGCAGCTTCTCCGGGACAGTAAACACCGGGGAGCTGTTTTTT	CASSFSGTVNTGELFF
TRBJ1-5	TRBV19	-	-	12	TGTGCCAGTAGTACCCTAAATCAGCCCCAGCATTTT	CASSTLNQPQHF
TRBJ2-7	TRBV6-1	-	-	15	TGTGCCAGCAGTGAAGCGCCAGGTAACTCCTACGAGCAGTACTTC	CASSEAPGNSYEQYF
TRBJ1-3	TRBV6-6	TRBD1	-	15	TGTGCCAGCAGCGGACAGGTCGGAGGTGGAAACACCATATATTTT	CASSGQVGGGNTIYF
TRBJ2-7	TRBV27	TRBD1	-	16	TGTGCCAGCAGGGTCCGACAGGGGAAGGGCTCCTACGAGCAGTACTTC	CASRVRQGKGSYEQYF
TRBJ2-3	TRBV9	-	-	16	TGTGCCAGCAGCGTAGTAGGCGGGACGAGCACAGATACGCAGTATTTT	CASSVVGGTSTDTQYF